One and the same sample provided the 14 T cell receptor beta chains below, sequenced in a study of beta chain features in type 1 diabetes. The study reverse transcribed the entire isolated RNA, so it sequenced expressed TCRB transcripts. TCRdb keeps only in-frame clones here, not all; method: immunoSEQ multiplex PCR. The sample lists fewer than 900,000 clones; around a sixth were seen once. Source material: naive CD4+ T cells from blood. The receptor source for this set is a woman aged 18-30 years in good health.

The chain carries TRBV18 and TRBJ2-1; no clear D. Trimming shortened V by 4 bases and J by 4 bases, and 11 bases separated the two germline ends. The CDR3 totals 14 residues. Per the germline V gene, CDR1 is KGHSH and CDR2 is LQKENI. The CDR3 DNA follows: TGTGCCAGCTCACGGACGACTTTTTACAATGAGCAGTTCTTC. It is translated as CASSRTTFYNEQFF.

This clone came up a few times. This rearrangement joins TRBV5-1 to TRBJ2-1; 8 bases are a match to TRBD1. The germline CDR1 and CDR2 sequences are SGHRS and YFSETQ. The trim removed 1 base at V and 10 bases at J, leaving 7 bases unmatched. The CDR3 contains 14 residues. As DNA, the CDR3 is TGCGCCAGCAGCTTGTCTCAGGGGGCATTGGAGCAGTTCTTC. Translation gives CASSLSQGALEQFF.

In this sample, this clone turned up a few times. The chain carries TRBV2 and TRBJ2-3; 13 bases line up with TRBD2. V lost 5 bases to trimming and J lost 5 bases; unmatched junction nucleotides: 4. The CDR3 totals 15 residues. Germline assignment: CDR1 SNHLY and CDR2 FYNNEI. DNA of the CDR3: TGTGCCAGCAGTCGGACTAGCGGGAGTGGAGATACGCAGTATTTT. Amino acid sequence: CASSRTSGSGDTQYF.

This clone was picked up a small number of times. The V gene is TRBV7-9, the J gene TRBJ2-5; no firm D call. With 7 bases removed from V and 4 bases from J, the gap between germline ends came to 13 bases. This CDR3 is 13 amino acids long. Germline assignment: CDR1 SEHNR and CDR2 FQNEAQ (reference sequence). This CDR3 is CASTLTKGETQYF. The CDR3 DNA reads TGTGCCAGCACCCTGACCAAGGGAGAGACCCAGTACTTC.

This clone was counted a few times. The CDR3 is CASSSRASGRGVGETQYF. The CDR3 nucleotides are TGTGCCAGCAGCTCGAGAGCTAGCGGGAGAGGCGTTGGGGAGACCCAGTACTTC. The V and J genes are TRBV7-3 and TRBJ2-5; 10 bases fit TRBD2. The trim removed 4 bases at V and 5 bases at J, leaving 16 bases unmatched. CDR3 length: 18 residues. CDR1 is SGHTA and CDR2 is FQGTGA in the germline V gene.

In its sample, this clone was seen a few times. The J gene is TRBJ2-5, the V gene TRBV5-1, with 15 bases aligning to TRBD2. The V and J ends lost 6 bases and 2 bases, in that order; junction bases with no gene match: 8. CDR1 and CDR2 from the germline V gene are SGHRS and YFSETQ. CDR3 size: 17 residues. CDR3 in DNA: TGCGCCAGCACCGAGGGGACTAGCGGGAGGACACAAGAGACCCAGTACTTC. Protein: CASTEGTSGRTQETQYF.

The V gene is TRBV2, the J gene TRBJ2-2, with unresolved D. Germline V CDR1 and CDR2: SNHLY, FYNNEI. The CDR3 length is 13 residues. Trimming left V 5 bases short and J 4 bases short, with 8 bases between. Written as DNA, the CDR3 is TGTGCCAGCAGTTATACCCCCACCGGGGAGCTGTTTTTT. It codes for CASSYTPTGELFF. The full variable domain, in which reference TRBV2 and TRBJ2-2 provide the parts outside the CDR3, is EPEVTQTPSHQVTQMGQEVILRCVPISNHLYFYWYRQILGQKVEFLVSFYNNEISEKSEIFDDQFSVERPDGSNFTLKIRSTKLEDSAMYFCASSYTPTGELFFGEGSRLTVL.

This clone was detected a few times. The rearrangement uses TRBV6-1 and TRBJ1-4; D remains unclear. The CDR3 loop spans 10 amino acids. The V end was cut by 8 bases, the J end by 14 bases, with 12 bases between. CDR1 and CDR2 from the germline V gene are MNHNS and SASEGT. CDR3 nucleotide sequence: TGTGCCAGCGGATATACCTATCTGTTTTTT. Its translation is CASGYTYLFF.

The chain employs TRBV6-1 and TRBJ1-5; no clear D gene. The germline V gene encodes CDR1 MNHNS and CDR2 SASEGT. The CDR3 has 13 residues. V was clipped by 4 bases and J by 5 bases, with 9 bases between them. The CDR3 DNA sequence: TGTGCCAGCAGTGTTTGGTTATATCAGCCCCAGCATTTT. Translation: CASSVWLYQPQHF.

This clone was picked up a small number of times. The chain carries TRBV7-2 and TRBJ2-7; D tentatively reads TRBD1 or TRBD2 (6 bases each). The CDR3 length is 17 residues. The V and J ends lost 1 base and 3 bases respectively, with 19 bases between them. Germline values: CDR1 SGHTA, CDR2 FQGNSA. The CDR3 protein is CASSLVGGGTADYEQYF. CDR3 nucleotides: TGTGCCAGCAGCTTAGTGGGGGGCGGGACTGCTGACTACGAGCAGTACTTC.

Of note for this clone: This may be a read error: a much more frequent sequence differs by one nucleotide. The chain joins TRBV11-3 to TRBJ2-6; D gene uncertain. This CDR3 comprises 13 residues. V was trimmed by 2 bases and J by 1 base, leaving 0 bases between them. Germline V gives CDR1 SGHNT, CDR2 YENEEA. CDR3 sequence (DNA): TGTGCCAGCAGCTTATCTGGGGCCAACGTCCTGACTTTC. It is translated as CASSLSGANVLTF. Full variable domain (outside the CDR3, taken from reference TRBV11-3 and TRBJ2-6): EAGVVQSPRYKIIEKKQPVAFWCNPISGHNTLYWYLQNLGQGPELLIRYENEEAVDDSQLPKDRFSAERLKGVDSTLKIQPAELGDSAVYLCASSLSGANVLTFGAGSRLTVL.

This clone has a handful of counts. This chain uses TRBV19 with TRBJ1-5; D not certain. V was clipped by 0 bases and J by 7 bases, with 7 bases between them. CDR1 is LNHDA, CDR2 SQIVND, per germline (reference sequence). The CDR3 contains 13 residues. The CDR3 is CASSIDLNQPQHF. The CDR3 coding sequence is TGTGCCAGTAGTATAGATCTAAACCAGCCCCAGCATTTT.

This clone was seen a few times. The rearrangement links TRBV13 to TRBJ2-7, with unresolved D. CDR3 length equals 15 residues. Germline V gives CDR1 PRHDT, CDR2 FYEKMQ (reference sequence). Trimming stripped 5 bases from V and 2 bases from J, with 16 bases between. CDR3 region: CASSPRVGYTYEQYF. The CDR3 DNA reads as TGTGCCAGCAGCCCTCGGGTCGGCTATACCTACGAGCAGTACTTC. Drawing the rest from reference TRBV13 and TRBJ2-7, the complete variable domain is AAGVIQSPRHLIKEKRETATLKCYPIPRHDTVYWYQQGPGQDPQFLISFYEKMQSDKGSIPDRFSAQQFSDYHSELNMSSLELGDSALYFCASSPRVGYTYEQYFGPGTRLTVT.

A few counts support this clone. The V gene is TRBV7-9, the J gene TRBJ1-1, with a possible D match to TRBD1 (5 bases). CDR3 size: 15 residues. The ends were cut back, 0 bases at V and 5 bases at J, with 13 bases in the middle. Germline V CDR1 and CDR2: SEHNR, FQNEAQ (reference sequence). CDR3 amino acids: CASSLAGRVSTEAFF. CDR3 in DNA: TGTGCCAGCAGCTTAGCGGGCAGGGTATCAACTGAAGCTTTCTTT.